The clone carrying this T cell receptor beta chain was seen a handful of times. Its target is not known. This sample includes further DNA sequences coding for the same CDR3. This specimen comes from a study of beta chain features in type 1 diabetes. Cell sorting via CD45RO/CCR7/CD25/CD127/CD95/CD27 was performed to obtain CD4+ naive, central memory, regulatory and stem cell-like memory cells. Study observations and caveats: Moderate but significant shortening of TCRB CDR3s was recorded in all four CD4+ subsets from Type 1 diabetes patients. Sampled from patients, naive, central memory and Treg TCRB repertoires appeared more similar than those sampled from healthy donors.

The ends lost 5 bases at V and 3 bases at J; junction bases unmatched: 2. CDR1 is SEHNR and CDR2 is FQNEAQ in the germline V gene (reference sequence). The CDR3 spans 15 residues. Investigators reverse transcribed all isolated RNA, so they sequenced expressed TCRB transcripts. Generated by immunoSEQ multiplex PCR, the TCRdb table keeps only in-frame clones and is missing some. The sample shows around 250,000 clones, around 20% of them seen only once. The rearrangement uses TRBV7-9 and TRBJ2-3, with 13 bases fitting TRBD2. The sequence was obtained from a woman in her thirties or forties with type 1 diabetes. Specimen: naive CD4+ T cells from blood. The CDR3 loop is CASSLTSGRTDTQYF. The CDR3 DNA reads TGTGCCAGCAGCCTGACTAGCGGGAGGACAGATACGCAGTATTTT.